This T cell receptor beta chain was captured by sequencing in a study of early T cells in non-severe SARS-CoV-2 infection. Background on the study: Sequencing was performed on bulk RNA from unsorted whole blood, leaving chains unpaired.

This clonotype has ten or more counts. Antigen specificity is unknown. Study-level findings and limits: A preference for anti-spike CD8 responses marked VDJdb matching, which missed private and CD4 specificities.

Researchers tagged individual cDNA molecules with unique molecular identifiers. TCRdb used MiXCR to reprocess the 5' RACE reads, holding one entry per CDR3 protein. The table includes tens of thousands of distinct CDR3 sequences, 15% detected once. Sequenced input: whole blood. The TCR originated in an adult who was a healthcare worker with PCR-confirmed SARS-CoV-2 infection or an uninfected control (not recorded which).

CDR3 protein: CASSSQGYSPLHF. The CDR3 DNA sequence: TGTGCCAGCAGTTCGCAAGGGTATTCACCCCTCCACTTT. The rearrangement joins TRBV12-3 or TRBV12-4 to TRBJ1-6; D is unresolved. The CDR3 contains 13 residues. V was shortened by 4 bases and J by 8 bases, with 9 bases between the two germline ends.